This T cell receptor beta chain emerged from a study of blood T cell repertoires in COVID-19. The CDR3 is 13 amino acids. The germline V and J ends were trimmed by 0 bases and 1 base, with 3 bases remaining between them. The germline V gene encodes CDR1 LNHDA and CDR2 SQIVND (reference sequence). Only in-frame clones appear in the TCRdb table, and some are missing; sequencing was by immunoSEQ multiplex PCR. This table holds around 130,000 clones, 80% to 90% found once. This TCR derives from a woman older than 75 with acute or convalescent COVID-19. Sequenced: peripheral blood. The chain employs TRBV19 and TRBJ1-1; D is uncertain. CDR3 in DNA: TGTGCCAGTAGTATAGACTGGAACACTGAAGCTTTCTTT. This sequence encodes CASSIDWNTEAFF.